These 31 T cell receptor beta chains were all obtained from the same sample, sequenced in a study of T cell repertoires in cytomegalovirus infection. TCRdb fed the reads into MiXCR, producing one record per CDR3 protein. The sample contains about 530,000 distinct CDR3 sequences, more than 20% of which appear only once. Sequenced input: PBMCs. The receptors derive from a human donor in good health (CMV status not recorded). Some clones in this sample may be carry-over from other donors' samples.

This chain's CDR3 is CASSSSRDIHGSNQPQHF. DNA for the CDR3: TGTGCCAGCAGTTCCTCCCGGGACATCCACGGGAGCAATCAGCCCCAGCATTTT. The rearrangement joins TRBV6-1 to TRBJ1-5, with a weak D call TRBD1 (6 bases). Trimming cost V 5 bases and J 1 base, with 21 bases left between them. CDR1 MNHNS and CDR2 SASEGT come from the germline V gene. The CDR3 spans 18 residues.

This chain links TRBV7-2 with TRBJ2-1; D tentatively reads TRBD1 or TRBD2 (5 bases each). CDR3 length equals 15 residues. V lost 5 bases and J lost 8, with 19 bases in between. Germline assignment: CDR1 SGHTA and CDR2 FQGNSA. The CDR3 sequence: CASSPPGQELDEQFF. The CDR3, as DNA: TGTGCCAGCAGCCCCCCGGGGCAGGAGTTAGATGAGCAGTTCTTC.

This clonotype has at least ten counts. The rearrangement links TRBV7-2 to TRBJ2-5, with unresolved D. Germline V CDR1 and CDR2: SGHTA, FQGNSA. There are 13 residues in the CDR3. V lost 1 base and J lost 5, with 8 bases in between. The CDR3 region has the DNA TGTGCCAGCAGCTTAGAGTTCTGGGAGACCCAGTACTTC. Its translation: CASSLEFWETQYF.

This clonotype came up a few times. This rearrangement joins TRBV12-3 or TRBV12-4 to TRBJ1-2, with D unclear. Trimming took 3 bases from V and 3 from J, leaving 5 bases between them. This CDR3 contains 12 residues. CDR3 DNA sequence: TGTGCCAGCAGTTTTTCTGACTATGGCTACACCTTC. This encodes CASSFSDYGYTF.

This clonotype was seen a handful of times. This chain connects TRBV28 to TRBJ2-7, with D possibly matching TRBD2 (7 bases). Germline V gene data show CDR1 as MDHEN and CDR2 as SYDVKM. The CDR3 has 14 amino acids. Trimming left V 9 bases short and J 1 base short, with 16 bases between. The CDR3 nucleotides are TGTGCCAGTCGGGGAGGGGGGGAATCCTACGAGCAGTACTTC. It translates to CASRGGGESYEQYF. Combining the CDR3 with reference TRBV28 and TRBJ2-7 gives the whole variable domain DVKVTQSSRYLVKRTGEKVFLECVQDMDHENMFWYRQDPGLGLRLIYFSYDVKMKEKGDIPEGYSVSREKKERFSLILESASTNQTSMYLCASRGGGESYEQYFGPGTRLTVT.

This clonotype appeared a few times. The chain recombines TRBV7-9 with TRBJ1-6; 8 bases fit TRBD1. The CDR3 runs 17 residues. Germline CDR1 and CDR2: SEHNR and FQNEAQ (reference sequence). The ends lost 5 bases at V and 8 bases at J; junction bases unmatched: 14. The CDR3 spells CASSPPDRARGYSPLHF. The CDR3 coding sequence is TGTGCCAGCAGCCCACCGGACAGGGCGCGGGGTTATTCACCCCTCCACTTT. Based on the CDR3 plus reference TRBV7-9 and TRBJ1-6, the full variable domain is DTGVSQNPRHKITKRGQNVTFRCDPISEHNRLYWYRQTLGQGPEFLTYFQNEAQLEKSRLLSDRFSAERPKGSFSTLEIQRTEQGDSAMYLCASSPPDRARGYSPLHFGNGTRLTVT.

In this sample, this clonotype turned up a few times. CDR3 sequence: CASSLSRGGTGELFF. The CDR3 DNA reads TGTGCCAGCAGTTTAAGCAGGGGCGGGACCGGGGAGCTGTTTTTT. The chain carries TRBV28 and TRBJ2-2; possible D gene TRBD1, 6 bases. Germline values: CDR1 MDHEN, CDR2 SYDVKM. The CDR3 consists of 15 residues. Trimming left V 2 bases short and J 5 bases short, with 12 bases between.

This chain uses TRBV11-2 with TRBJ2-3; 8 bases map to TRBD2. The V gene's germline CDR1 is SGHAT and CDR2 FQNNGV. The CDR3 loop spans 19 amino acids. V was clipped by 2 bases and J by 0 bases; unmatched bases: 13. CDR3 nucleotides: TGTGCCAGCAGCTTATATGGGTTAGCGGGGAAAACTAGCACAGATACGCAGTATTTT. Amino acids: CASSLYGLAGKTSTDTQYF.

This sequence joins TRBV19 and TRBJ1-1, with a weak D call TRBD1 (5 bases). CDR3 length: 16 amino acids. Between the trimmed V and J ends, which lost 4 bases and 2 bases, there was a span of 17 bases. Per germline, CDR1 LNHDA and CDR2 SQIVND (reference sequence). CDR3 sequence reads: CASSRPAGRVNTEAFF. In DNA, the CDR3 is TGTGCCAGTAGTAGACCAGCGGGCAGGGTCAACACTGAAGCTTTCTTT. Based on the CDR3 plus reference TRBV19 and TRBJ1-1, the full variable domain is DGGITQSPKYLFRKEGQNVTLSCEQNLNHDAMYWYRQDPGQGLRLIYYSQIVNDFQKGDIAEGYSVSREKKESFPLTVTSAQKNPTAFYLCASSRPAGRVNTEAFFGQGTRLTVV.

In this sample, this clonotype turned up many times. The chain has TRBV7-2 and TRBJ2-3, with TRBD2 identical over 12 bases. The CDR3 is 16 amino acids. The germline CDR1 and CDR2 sequences are SGHTA and FQGNSA. V trimming: 7 bases; J trimming: 2 bases; junction bases outside the gene matches: 7. CDR3 region: CASTSGLAGLTDTQYF. The CDR3 DNA reads as TGTGCCAGCACCTCGGGACTAGCGGGTCTCACAGATACGCAGTATTTT. The full variable domain, completed using reference TRBV7-2 and TRBJ2-3, is GAGVSQSPSNKVTEKGKDVELRCDPISGHTALYWYRQSLGQGLEFLIYFQGNSAPDKSGLPSDRFSAERTGGSVSTLTIQRTQQEDSAVYLCASTSGLAGLTDTQYFGPGTRLTVL.

In its sample, this clonotype was seen once. The chain joins TRBV12-3 or TRBV12-4 to TRBJ1-4; no clear D gene. V shed 2 bases and J shed 8 bases, with 9 bases lying between them. The CDR3 is 13 residues long. The CDR3 loop is CASSLPSREKLFF. The CDR3, as DNA: TGTGCCAGCAGTTTACCCTCTAGGGAAAAACTGTTTTTT.

The chain has TRBV19 and TRBJ1-5, with 8 bases identical to TRBD1. This CDR3 region has 15 residues. Looked up from germline, CDR1 is LNHDA and CDR2 is SQIVND (reference sequence). The V segment lost 7 bases and the J segment 7 bases; nucleotides outside the gene matches: 12. CDR3 in amino acids: CASNTQGAPGQPQHF. The CDR3 nucleotides are TGTGCCAGTAATACCCAGGGGGCGCCGGGACAGCCCCAGCATTTT.

The rearrangement links TRBV12-3 or TRBV12-4 to TRBJ2-1; D gene uncertain. The CDR3 has 11 residues. Trimming shortened V by 7 bases and J by 12 bases, and 13 bases separated the two germline ends. The chain's CDR3 is CASTAYEWQFF. The CDR3 DNA reads as TGTGCCAGCACCGCCTATGAGTGGCAGTTCTTC.

This clonotype was seen a handful of times. The chain uses TRBV11-2 and TRBJ2-1, with no clear D. Germline-derived CDR1 and CDR2 are SGHAT and FQNNGV. The length of the CDR3 is 14 residues. With 4 bases removed from V and 1 base from J, the gap between germline ends came to 8 bases. The CDR3 reads CASSSANSYNEQFF. DNA of the CDR3: TGTGCCAGCAGCTCGGCCAATTCCTACAATGAGCAGTTCTTC.

This clonotype showed up just a few times. V gene TRBV5-4 combines with J gene TRBJ2-5, with D perhaps TRBD2 (5 bases). CDR3 length: 14 residues. Germline assignment: CDR1 SGHNT and CDR2 YYREEE (reference sequence). Trimming shortened V by 2 bases and J by 5 bases, and 13 bases separated the two germline ends. The CDR3 loop is CASSLAVRMETQYF. CDR3 in DNA: TGTGCCAGCAGCTTAGCGGTCCGCATGGAGACCCAGTACTTC. The whole variable domain, filled in from reference TRBV5-4 and TRBJ2-5, reads ETGVTQSPTHLIKTRGQQVTLRCSSQSGHNTVSWYQQALGQGPQFIFQYYREEENGRGNFPPRFSGLQFPNYSSELNVNALELDDSALYLCASSLAVRMETQYFGPGTRLLVL.

The chain combines TRBV20-1 with TRBJ2-3; 7 bases are shared with TRBD2. There are 17 residues in the CDR3. The trim removed 2 bases at V and 0 bases at J, leaving 11 bases unmatched. CDR1 is DFQATT, CDR2 SNEGSKA, per germline (reference sequence). Here the CDR3 reads CSARHRWSGASTDTQYF. The CDR3 DNA reads as TGCAGTGCTAGACATCGGTGGAGCGGGGCGAGCACAGATACGCAGTATTTT.

The V call is TRBV7-9, the J call TRBJ1-3; D uncertain. V lost 10 bases and J lost 7, with 11 bases in between. This CDR3 is 11 amino acids long. Germline V gene data show CDR1 as SEHNR and CDR2 as FQNEAQ (reference sequence). The CDR3 DNA follows: TGTGCCATCCCGCTTGGGAACACCATATATTTT. Encoded protein: CAIPLGNTIYF.

This clonotype was found many times. The gene calls are TRBV7-2 and TRBJ2-7; TRBD2 matches 7 bases. V shed 0 bases, J shed 2 bases, and the junction held 13 bases outside the gene matches. Germline CDR1 is SGHTA and CDR2 is FQGNSA. The CDR3 totals 18 residues. In nucleotides, the CDR3 is TGTGCCAGCAGCTTAGCGCTCGGGCTAGCGGCCCGCCCCTACGAGCAGTACTTC. Its translation: CASSLALGLAARPYEQYF.

This chain uses TRBV19 with TRBJ1-2; D remains unclear. The CDR3 covers 15 residues. The germline CDR1 and CDR2 sequences are LNHDA and SQIVND (reference sequence). Trimming removed 10 bases at V and 4 bases at J, with 22 bases between. The DNA for the CDR3 is TGTGCCACCAATTCAGCCGGCCGGACTAGCTATGGCTACACCTTC. This encodes CATNSAGRTSYGYTF.

This sequence joins TRBV11-3 and TRBJ2-5, with 8 bases aligning to TRBD1. The V gene's germline CDR1 is SGHNT and CDR2 YENEEA. V lost 5 bases and J lost 4; bases outside the gene matches: 6. This CDR3 is 14 amino acids long. CDR3 DNA: TGTGCCAGCAGCCAGGACAGGGTGGTAGAGACCCAGTACTTC. This sequence encodes CASSQDRVVETQYF.

This rearrangement joins TRBV5-5 to TRBJ2-7; D may be TRBD1 or TRBD2 (5 bases each). Germline loops: CDR1 SGHKS, CDR2 YYEKEE (reference sequence). Deletions cut 5 bases from V and 4 bases from J, with 22 bases between. The CDR3 runs 16 residues. DNA for the CDR3: TGTGCCAGCAGGGGACCCCCGGGACCTGGAACTTACGAGCAGTACTTC. Encoded protein: CASRGPPGPGTYEQYF.

This clonotype was found a few times. The chain combines TRBV18 with TRBJ1-1, with 8 bases identical to TRBD1. The V segment lost 4 bases and the J segment 4 bases; nucleotides outside the gene matches: 11. This CDR3 has 16 residues. Germline-derived CDR1 and CDR2 are KGHSH and LQKENI. The CDR3 loop is CASSRDQTGGFTEAFF. The CDR3 DNA follows: TGTGCCAGCTCACGCGACCAAACAGGGGGGTTCACTGAAGCTTTCTTT.

This clonotype was seen a handful of times. The junction differs from germline at one of its ends, possibly a read error. The rearrangement joins TRBV7-9 to TRBJ1-5; the D gene is possibly TRBD1 (5 bases). The CDR3 has 13 residues. The germline V gene has CDR1 SEHNR and CDR2 FQNEAQ (reference sequence). This CDR3 is CASSRGVNQPQHF. As DNA, the CDR3 is TGTGCTAGCAGCCGAGGGGTCAATCAGCCCCAGCATTTT.

The CDR3 DNA sequence: TGTGCCAGCAGTTACATGGGACGGGCTGGAAACACCATATATTTT. Residues: CASSYMGRAGNTIYF. The chain has TRBV6-5 and TRBJ1-3; weak D call: TRBD1 (5 bases). There are 15 residues in the CDR3. CDR1 MNHEY and CDR2 SVGAGI come from the germline V gene. V lost 2 bases to trimming and J lost 2 bases, with 10 bases between them.

This clonotype was recorded at least ten times. The V and J genes are TRBV7-2 and TRBJ1-2; D is possibly TRBD1 (5 bases). There are 14 residues in the CDR3. Trimming left V 4 bases short and J 4 bases short, with 13 bases between. Looked up from germline, CDR1 is SGHTA and CDR2 is FQGNSA. The CDR3: CASSSGVVGYGYTF. CDR3 nucleotides: TGTGCCAGCAGCTCGGGGGTCGTGGGCTATGGCTACACCTTC.

The table lists this clonotype with a few counts. This sequence joins TRBV30 and TRBJ2-2; maybe TRBD2 (6 bases). Trimming cost V 0 bases and J 6 bases, with 17 bases left between them. CDR1 GTSNPN and CDR2 SVGIG come from the germline V gene (reference sequence). The CDR3 covers 16 residues. CDR3 residues: CAWSVRYGSRSGELFF. In DNA form, the CDR3 reads TGTGCCTGGAGTGTACGTTACGGGAGTAGGTCCGGGGAGCTGTTTTTT. Drawing the rest from reference TRBV30 and TRBJ2-2, the complete variable domain is SQTIHQWPATLVQPVGSPLSLECTVEGTSNPNLYWYRQAAGRGLQLLFYSVGIGQISSEVPQNLSASRPQDRQFILSSKKLLLSDSGFYLCAWSVRYGSRSGELFFGEGSRLTVL.

The rearrangement links TRBV12-3 or TRBV12-4 to TRBJ2-3, with 7 bases aligning to TRBD2. This CDR3 region has 13 residues. The V and J ends lost 7 bases and 2 bases, in that order; junction bases with no gene match: 3. CDR3 residues: CASTGRPTDTQYF. CDR3 DNA: TGTGCCAGCACCGGGAGGCCCACAGATACGCAGTATTTT.

This clonotype was counted a few times. V and J are TRBV14 and TRBJ2-7; D remains ambiguous. This CDR3 has 15 residues. The germline V and J ends were trimmed by 0 bases and 1 base, with 10 bases remaining between them. CDR1 SGHDN and CDR2 FVKESK come from the germline V gene. CDR3 sequence reads: CASSQEKRSSYEQYF. The CDR3 nucleotides read TGTGCCAGCAGCCAAGAGAAAAGATCTTCCTACGAGCAGTACTTC.

The genes are TRBV11-3 and TRBJ2-2; 8 bases line up with TRBD2. The CDR3 loop spans 14 amino acids. The germline V gene encodes CDR1 SGHNT and CDR2 YENEEA. The J segment lost 7 bases and the V segment lost 5 bases, leaving 6 bases of the junction unmatched. CDR3 residues: CASSRTSFGGELFF. The CDR3 coding sequence is TGTGCCAGCAGCCGGACTAGCTTTGGCGGGGAGCTGTTTTTT.

The V call is TRBV5-4, the J call TRBJ2-3; the match to TRBD2 covers 9 bases. This CDR3 is 15 amino acids long. The junction had 4 bases not matched to a gene; V was cut back by 0 bases and J by 5 bases. Germline CDR1 and CDR2: SGHNT and YYREEE (reference sequence). The CDR3 region is CASSLEREAVDTQYF. The CDR3, as DNA: TGTGCCAGCAGCTTGGAGCGGGAGGCGGTAGATACGCAGTATTTT.

This rearrangement joins TRBV19 to TRBJ2-2, with 9 positions matching TRBD2. The V segment lost 4 bases and the J segment 4 bases; nucleotides outside the gene matches: 7. Germline-derived CDR1 and CDR2 are LNHDA and SQIVND (reference sequence). The CDR3 is made up of 16 amino acids. For the CDR3, the DNA is TGTGCCAGTAGTACAGTAGCGGGAGATCCCACCGGGGAGCTGTTTTTT. Amino acid sequence: CASSTVAGDPTGELFF.